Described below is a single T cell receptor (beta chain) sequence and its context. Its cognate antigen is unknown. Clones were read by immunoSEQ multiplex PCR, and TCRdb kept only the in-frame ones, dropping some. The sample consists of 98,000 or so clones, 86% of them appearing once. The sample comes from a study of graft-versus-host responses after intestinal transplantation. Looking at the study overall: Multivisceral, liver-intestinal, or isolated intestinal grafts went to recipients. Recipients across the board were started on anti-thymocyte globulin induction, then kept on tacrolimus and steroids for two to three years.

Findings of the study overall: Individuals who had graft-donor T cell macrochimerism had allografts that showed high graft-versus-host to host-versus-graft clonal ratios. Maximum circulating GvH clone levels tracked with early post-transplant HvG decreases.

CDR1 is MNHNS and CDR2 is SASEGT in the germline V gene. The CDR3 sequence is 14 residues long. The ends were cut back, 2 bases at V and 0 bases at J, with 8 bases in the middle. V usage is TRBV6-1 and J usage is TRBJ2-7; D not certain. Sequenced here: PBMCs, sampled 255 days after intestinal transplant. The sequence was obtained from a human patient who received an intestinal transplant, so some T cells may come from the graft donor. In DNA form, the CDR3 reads TGTGCCAGCAGTGAACTAAGACGCTCCTACGAGCAGTACGTC. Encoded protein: CASSELRRSYEQYV.